The sequence of this TCR beta chain was determined in a study of T cells in localized non-small cell lung cancer. Findings of the study overall: Uninvolved adjacent lung had the highest recorded T cell clonality, with tumor below it. Among the top 100 tumor clones, a median about 58 appeared in adjacent lung.

The CDR3 runs to 12 residues. The V gene's germline CDR1 is SGHDT and CDR2 YYEEEE. Trimming cost V 4 bases and J 5 bases, with 9 bases left between them. Sequencing used immunoSEQ multiplex PCR; TCRdb keeps in-frame clones, though not all of them. The repertoire holds roughly 35,000 clones, roughly 92% seen once, with approximately 6.9% in the top ten. The table lists this clone with a count of one. Its antigen is not identified. The origin of this receptor is a female donor over 55 with stage I lung adenocarcinoma. Sequenced material: peripheral blood, taken before any cancer treatment. This chain joins TRBV5-6 and TRBJ1-1; D is uncertain. The DNA of the CDR3 is TGTGCCAGCAGCCTCCGGGGTACTGAAGCTTTCTTT. Translation gives CASSLRGTEAFF.